The 2 T cell receptor beta chains in this list originate from one sample, sequenced in a study of T cells after yellow fever vaccination. TCRdb analysed the 5' RACE reads with MiXCR anew, one entry per CDR3 protein. The sample yields fewer than 350,000 distinct CDR3 sequences, roughly 9.4% seen once. The sample in question was PBMCs, obtained on the day of the first yellow fever vaccination. These receptor sequences come from a man younger than 30 who received the YFV17D yellow fever vaccine.

This clonotype has just a few counts. The chain employs TRBV21-1 and TRBJ2-2; TRBD2 is the table's D call and was not checked against the DNA. TRBV21-1 is a pseudogene segment. The CDR3 extends over 18 amino acids. The CDR3 coding sequence is TGTGCCAGCTTGCCTTTTTCCAGGCTAGCGGGGAACACCGGGGAGCTGTTTTTT. As protein: CASLPFSRLAGNTGELFF.

Many counts were recorded for this clonotype. The chain uses TRBV29-1 and TRBJ2-5; 7 nucleotides agree with TRBD1. The CDR3 has 16 residues. The junction had 8 bases not matched to a gene; V was cut back by 0 bases and J by 1 base. The germline V gene encodes CDR1 SQVTM and CDR2 ANQGSEA. DNA for the CDR3: TGCAGCGTTGAAGAGCATGGGACAGCCTTCCAAGAGACCCAGTACTTC. It yields the protein CSVEEHGTAFQETQYF.